This T cell receptor beta chain is drawn from a study of T cell changes during pregnancy in multiple sclerosis. This CDR3 is built from 14 residues. Trimming cost V 4 bases and J 9 bases; bases outside gene matches: 4. Germline loops: CDR1 SGDLS, CDR2 YYNGEE. TCRdb's copy holds only in-frame clones and misses some; the assay was immunoSEQ multiplex PCR. The profile shows more than 50,000 clones, 70% to 90% of them singletons. V and J are TRBV9 and TRBJ2-4, with 13 bases aligning to TRBD2. The sample consisted of peripheral blood, taken in the first trimester of pregnancy. The origin of this receptor is a female donor with multiple sclerosis, enrolled in a pregnancy study. CDR3 bases: TGTGCCAGCAGCCCACTAGCGGGAGGGCCCATTCAGTACTTC. Encoded protein: CASSPLAGGPIQYF.